The present entry profiles one TCR beta chain with its context. This specimen belongs to a study of blood T cell repertoires in COVID-19. Overall study context: PBMCs, B-cell-depleted T cells, or T cells were the source of the cDNA or gDNA that made up the material.

Trimming took 7 bases from V and 3 from J, leaving 14 bases between them. CDR3 length: 14 residues. CDR1 and CDR2 (germline): SGHAT, FQNNGV. Assay used: immunoSEQ multiplex PCR; TCRdb lists only in-frame clones, some missing. The sample gives roughly 350,000 clones, roughly 85% of which show up once; 3% to 4.5% is in the top ten. The chain is built from TRBV11-2 and TRBJ2-3; maybe TRBD2 (5 bases). This receptor was identified in a young woman with acute or convalescent COVID-19. Sequences were obtained from peripheral blood. The CDR3 sequence: CASTSGTGTDTQYF. In nucleotides, the CDR3 is TGTGCCAGCACGTCCGGAACGGGGACAGATACGCAGTATTTT.